A single sample is the source of the 15 T cell receptor beta chains below, sequenced in a study of blood T cell repertoires in COVID-19. The table came from immunoSEQ multiplex PCR; TCRdb's copy has only in-frame clones and leaves some out. This table has about 100,000 clones, around 90% appearing once. The source material was peripheral blood. These receptors all come from a woman aged 55-69 years with acute or convalescent COVID-19.

This clone was seen only a few times. This chain joins TRBV5-1 and TRBJ1-1; unclear D gene. Per the germline V gene, CDR1 is SGHRS and CDR2 is YFSETQ. Trimming stripped 0 bases from V and 2 bases from J, with 5 bases between. There are 13 residues in the CDR3. The CDR3: CASSLDSNTEAFF. In DNA form, the CDR3 reads TGCGCCAGCAGCTTGGACAGCAACACTGAAGCTTTCTTT.

There are a few counts of this clone. The chain has TRBV10-1 and TRBJ2-7; 10 bases are a match to TRBD2. With V trimmed by 3 bases and J by 3 bases, 2 bases remained unmatched. This CDR3 is 14 amino acids long. The germline CDR1 and CDR2 sequences are WNHNN and SYGVQD (reference sequence). DNA for the CDR3: TGCGCCAGCAGTGACTGGACTAGCGGCTACGAGCAGTACTTC. Encoded protein: CASSDWTSGYEQYF.

The chain is built from TRBV24-1 and TRBJ2-7; weak D call: TRBD1 (5 bases). The CDR3 totals 12 residues. Germline V CDR1 and CDR2: KGHDR, SFDVKD. The germline V and J ends were trimmed by 4 bases and 9 bases, with 12 bases remaining between them. CDR3 amino acids: CATSDATDGQYF. CDR3 DNA: TGTGCCACCAGTGACGCGACAGACGGGCAGTACTTC.

In this sample, this clone turned up once. V gene TRBV3-1 (or the pseudogene TRBV3-2) combines with J gene TRBJ2-1, with D possibly being TRBD1 (5 bases). This CDR3 has 11 residues. Germline-derived CDR1 and CDR2 are LGHDT and YNNKEL (reference sequence). V lost 2 bases, J lost 10 bases, and 6 bases lay in between. This CDR3 is CASSQRTEQFF. In DNA, the CDR3 is TGTGCCAGCAGCCAACGGACAGAGCAGTTCTTC.

V usage is TRBV5-1 and J usage is TRBJ2-5; possible D gene TRBD1, 5 bases. Germline V gives CDR1 SGHRS, CDR2 YFSETQ. This CDR3 comprises 14 residues. Trimming shortened V by 0 bases and J by 7 bases, and 13 bases separated the two germline ends. The CDR3 spells CASSLGPRTGTQYF. Written as DNA, the CDR3 is TGCGCCAGCAGCTTGGGGCCCAGAACAGGGACCCAGTACTTC.

This chain uses TRBV24-1 with TRBJ2-3; 8 bases line up with TRBD1. V gave up 6 bases and J gave up 4 bases; unmatched junction bases: 11. The germline V gene has CDR1 KGHDR and CDR2 SFDVKD. The CDR3 is 16 amino acids. DNA of the CDR3: TGTGCCACCAGTCCACCGGGACAGGTAGGAGCAGATACGCAGTATTTT. It codes for CATSPPGQVGADTQYF.

The chain links TRBV2 to TRBJ1-2; the D gene is possibly TRBD1 (5 bases). V lost 5 bases and J 6 bases, leaving 13 bases between the germline ends. The CDR3 loop spans 13 amino acids. The germline V gene has CDR1 SNHLY and CDR2 FYNNEI. The CDR3 sequence is CASSNRQTDGYTF. The CDR3 DNA follows: TGTGCCAGCAGTAACCGACAGACCGATGGCTACACCTTC.

The chain carries TRBV20-1 and TRBJ2-1; D may be TRBD2 (6 bases). The V end was cut by 3 bases, the J end by 4 bases, with 13 bases between. CDR1 and CDR2 from the germline V gene are DFQATT and SNEGSKA (reference sequence). The CDR3 totals 14 residues. CDR3 sequence (DNA): TGCAGTGCTAGTAAGGAGGCGGGGTACAATGAGCAGTTCTTC. Protein: CSASKEAGYNEQFF.

In its sample, this clone was seen once. This chain links TRBV6-5 with TRBJ1-1; perhaps TRBD1 as D (6 bases). Germline CDR1 MNHEY, CDR2 SVGAGI. The CDR3 is 14 amino acids. V was trimmed by 5 bases and J by 5 bases, leaving 15 bases between them. In DNA form, the CDR3 reads TGTGCCAGCAGTAAACAGGGATTAGGAACTGAAGCTTTCTTT. It is translated as CASSKQGLGTEAFF.

The rearrangement links TRBV7-6 to TRBJ2-3; TRBD2 aligns across 12 bases. V dropped 1 base and J dropped 6; count of bases not matched to a gene: 5. The CDR3 extends over 16 amino acids. Germline V gives CDR1 SGHVS, CDR2 FNYEAQ. The CDR3 region is CASSLGSSGRGDTQYF. The CDR3 bases are TGTGCCAGCAGCTTAGGCTCTAGCGGGAGGGGCGATACGCAGTATTTT.

The gene calls are TRBV7-3 and TRBJ2-5; 8 nucleotides agree with TRBD2. Germline trimming cut 3 bases from V and 5 bases from J; bases unmatched to any gene: 2. CDR3 size: 13 residues. CDR1 and CDR2 from the germline V gene are SGHTA and FQGTGA. The CDR3 loop is CASSLRGAETQYF. CDR3 nucleotides: TGTGCCAGCAGCTTGCGGGGGGCTGAGACCCAGTACTTC.

The CDR3, as DNA: TGTGCCAGCAGTTCCCTCGGGCGCGGGAGTGCTGAAAAACTGTTTTTT. It is translated as CASSSLGRGSAEKLFF. V is TRBV28 and J is TRBJ1-4, with D uncertain. The CDR3 loop spans 16 amino acids. V lost 4 bases and J 7 bases, leaving 19 bases between the germline ends. Germline CDR1 is MDHEN and CDR2 is SYDVKM.

V gene TRBV7-9 combines with J gene TRBJ1-1, with D tentatively TRBD1 (5 bases). V was clipped by 2 bases and J by 0 bases, with 16 bases between them. The CDR3 is 17 residues long. Germline CDR1 is SEHNR and CDR2 is FQNEAQ (reference sequence). The CDR3 DNA follows: TGTGCCAGCAGCTTATTAGGTAGGGGCGGCATGAACACTGAAGCTTTCTTT. Its translation: CASSLLGRGGMNTEAFF.

The V and J genes are TRBV12-3 or TRBV12-4 and TRBJ1-1; D is uncertain. The length of the CDR3 is 12 residues. V dropped 2 bases and J dropped 10 bases, with 11 bases sitting between them. The CDR3 protein is CASSLTRVGAFF. CDR3 sequence (DNA): TGTGCCAGCAGTTTAACACGGGTCGGAGCTTTCTTT.

J is TRBJ1-1 and V is TRBV27, with D hard to call. There are 13 residues in the CDR3. Trimming took off 4 bases at V and 1 base at J, with 7 bases between the two ends. Germline V lookup: CDR1 MNHEY, CDR2 SMNVEV (reference sequence). CDR3 coding DNA: TGTGCCAGCAGTTACTCCGCGAACACTGAAGCTTTCTTT. Encoded protein: CASSYSANTEAFF.